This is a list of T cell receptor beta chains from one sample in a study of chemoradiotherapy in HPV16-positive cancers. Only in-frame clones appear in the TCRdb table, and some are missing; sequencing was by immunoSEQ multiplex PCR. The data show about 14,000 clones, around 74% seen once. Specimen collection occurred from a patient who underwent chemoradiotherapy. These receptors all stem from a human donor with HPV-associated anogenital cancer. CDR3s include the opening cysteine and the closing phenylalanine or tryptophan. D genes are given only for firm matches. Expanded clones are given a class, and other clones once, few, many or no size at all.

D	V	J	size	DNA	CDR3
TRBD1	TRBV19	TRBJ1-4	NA	TGTGCCAGTAGTAACCTTCCGACAGCCGGGACAGTAAATGAAAAACTGTTTTTT	CASSNLPTAGTVNEKLFF
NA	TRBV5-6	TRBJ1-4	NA	TGTGCCAGCAGCTACAGGGTTACTAATGAAAAACTGTTTTTT	CASSYRVTNEKLFF
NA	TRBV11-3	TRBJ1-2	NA	TGTGCCAGCAGCTCCGGGGACGACTATGGCTACACCTTC	CASSSGDDYGYTF
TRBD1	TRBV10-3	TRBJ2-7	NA	TGTGCCATCAGTGAACGGGGACAGGACTCGGTGCAGTACTTC	CAISERGQDSVQYF
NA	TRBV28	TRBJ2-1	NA	TGTGCCAGCAGCCTCTCCAATGAGCAGTTCTTC	CASSLSNEQFF
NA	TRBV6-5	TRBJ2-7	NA	TGTGCCAGCACCCCGACTAGGAGCTCCTACGAGCAGTACTTC	CASTPTRSSYEQYF
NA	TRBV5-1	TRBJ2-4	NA	TGCGCCAGCAGCTCCGGTAATACGGTGGCCAAAAACATTCAGTACTTC	CASSSGNTVAKNIQYF
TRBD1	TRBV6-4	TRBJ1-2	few	TGTGCCAGCAGTGACTCGTTTTGGCAGGGGGCGTACGGCTACACCTTC	CASSDSFWQGAYGYTF
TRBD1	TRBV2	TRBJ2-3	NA	TGTGCCAGCAGTGGGGGACAGGGAGCAGATACGCAGTATTTT	CASSGGQGADTQYF
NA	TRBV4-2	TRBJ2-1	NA	TGTGCCAGCAGCCGAGATAGGGTGGGTGCGTTGGATGAGCAGTTCTTC	CASSRDRVGALDEQFF
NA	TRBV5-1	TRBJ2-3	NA	TGCGCCAGCAGCTTGGCAGCATTCTCTAGCACAGATACGCAGTATTTT	CASSLAAFSSTDTQYF
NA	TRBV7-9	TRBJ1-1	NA	TGTGCCAGCAGCTTAGCGATGGGGGGGGACACTGAAGCTTTCTTT	CASSLAMGGDTEAFF
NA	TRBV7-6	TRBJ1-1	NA	TGTGCCAGCAGCCCAGTGCCGGGGACGGGAACTGAAGCTTTCTTT	CASSPVPGTGTEAFF
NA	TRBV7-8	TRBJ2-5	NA	TGTGCCAGCGGTTTTGTAGAAGAGACCCAGTACTTC	CASGFVEETQYF
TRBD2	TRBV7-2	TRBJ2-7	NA	TGTGCCAGCAGCATATTAGCGGGAGCCTACGAGCAGTACTTC	CASSILAGAYEQYF
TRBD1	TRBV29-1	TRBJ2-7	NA	TGCAGCGTGGCAAGGGGGCCCGTCGAGCAGTACTTC	CSVARGPVEQYF
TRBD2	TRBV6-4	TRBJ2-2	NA	TGTGCCAGCAGTGACGGGACTAGCGGGACCGGGGAGCTGTTTTTT	CASSDGTSGTGELFF
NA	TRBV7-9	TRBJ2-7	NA	TGTGCCAGCAGCTTGATAGCGAACGAGCAGTACTTC	CASSLIANEQYF
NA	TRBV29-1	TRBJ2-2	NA	TGCAGCGCCTTAAAGGGTTCGAACACCGGGGAGCTGTTTTTT	CSALKGSNTGELFF
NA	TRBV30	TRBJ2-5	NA	TGTGCCGGTGACGCGTACCTCGGGACCCAGTACTTC	CAGDAYLGTQYF
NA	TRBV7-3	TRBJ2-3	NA	TGTGCCAGCAGCCCCGGAGCGCGAAACACAGATACGCAGTATTTT	CASSPGARNTDTQYF
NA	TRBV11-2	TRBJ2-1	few	TGTGCCAGCAGCCCCTTGCGGACCTACAATGAGCAGTTCTTC	CASSPLRTYNEQFF
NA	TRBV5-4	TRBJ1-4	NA	TGTGCCAGCAGCTGGGGGGACGGCTATAATGAAAAACTGTTTTTT	CASSWGDGYNEKLFF
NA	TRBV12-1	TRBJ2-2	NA	TGTGCCAGCAGCTTGCCACACTTCCGGGACAGCTATCGTCCTACCGGGGAGCTGTTTTTT	CASSLPHFRDSYRPTGELFF
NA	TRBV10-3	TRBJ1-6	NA	TGTGCCATCAGCCCCGGGGGGGACTGGCCGACTTCACCCCTCCACTTT	CAISPGGDWPTSPLHF
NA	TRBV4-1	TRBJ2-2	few	TGCGCCAGCAGCCAAGAAAGGCTGGCGGGGGAGCTGTTTTTT	CASSQERLAGELFF
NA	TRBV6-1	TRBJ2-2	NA	TGTGCCAGCAGTGTCGGACGGATGACCGGGGAGCTGTTTTTT	CASSVGRMTGELFF
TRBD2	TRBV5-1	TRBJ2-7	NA	TGCGCCAGCAGCTTTCGATTGGGGACTAGCGGGAGGTCAACCTACGAGCAGTACTTC	CASSFRLGTSGRSTYEQYF
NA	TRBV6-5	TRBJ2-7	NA	TGTGCCAGCAGTAGGACAGCGACGAGCTCCTACGAGCAGTACTTC	CASSRTATSSYEQYF
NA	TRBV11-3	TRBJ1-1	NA	TGTGCCAGCAGCTCAGGGCTTTGGGGCACTGAAGCTTTCTTT	CASSSGLWGTEAFF
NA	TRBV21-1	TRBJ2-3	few	TGTGCCAGCAGCAAAGGAGGGACTAGCAATCCTGATACGCAGTATTTT	CASSKGGTSNPDTQYF
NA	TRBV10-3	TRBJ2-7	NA	TGTGCCATCAGCGCGGGATTAAACTACGAGCAGTACTTC	CAISAGLNYEQYF
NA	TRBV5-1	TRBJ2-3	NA	TGCGCCAGCAGCTCGGTAACACGGGATACGCAGTATTTT	CASSSVTRDTQYF
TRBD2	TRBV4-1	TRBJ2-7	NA	TGCGCCAGCAGCCACCCGGTGAGAGGTCTAGCGGGAGGTAAGGAGTACGAGCAGTACTTC	CASSHPVRGLAGGKEYEQYF
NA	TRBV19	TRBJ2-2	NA	TGTGCCAGTAGTACCGGGAGGGGGCGGGCCGGGGAGCTGTTTTTT	CASSTGRGRAGELFF
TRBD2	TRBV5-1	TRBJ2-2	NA	TGCGCCAGCAGCCCGTCTCTTAGCGGGGGGAACACCGGGGAGCTGTTTTTT	CASSPSLSGGNTGELFF
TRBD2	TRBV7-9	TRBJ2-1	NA	TGTGCCAGCAAGGGACTATCGGAGGCGATATACAATGAGCAGTTCTTC	CASKGLSEAIYNEQFF
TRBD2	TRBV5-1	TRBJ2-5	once	TGCGCCAGCAGCTTGGGACTAGCGGGAGGGTACCAAGAGACCCAGTACTTC	CASSLGLAGGYQETQYF
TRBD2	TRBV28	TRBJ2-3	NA	TGTGCCAGCAGTCTAGCGGGAAACGCCCCGGATACGCAGTATTTT	CASSLAGNAPDTQYF
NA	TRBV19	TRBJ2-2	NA	TGTGCCAGTAGTATGGGCCGGGCATTCACCGGGGAGCTGTTTTTT	CASSMGRAFTGELFF
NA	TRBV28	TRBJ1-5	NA	TGTGCCAGCAGTTTAGGGGTTGGCAATCAGCCCCAGCATTTT	CASSLGVGNQPQHF
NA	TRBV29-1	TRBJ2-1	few	TGCAGCGCGCCTAGGGACAAGGCGAATGAGCAGTTCTTC	CSAPRDKANEQFF
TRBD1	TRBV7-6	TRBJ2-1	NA	TGTGCCAGCAGTTCGCAGACAGGGAGCTACAATGAGCAGTTCTTC	CASSSQTGSYNEQFF
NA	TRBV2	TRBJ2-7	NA	TGTGCCAGCAGTGAGCTCGGGACTCAGCAGTACTTC	CASSELGTQQYF
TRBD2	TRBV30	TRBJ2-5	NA	TGTGCCTGGAGTCCGGGACTAGCGGAGCCCGGAGAGACCCAGTACTTC	CAWSPGLAEPGETQYF
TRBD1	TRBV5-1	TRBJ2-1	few	TGCGCCAGCAGCTTGGGACAGGGGATCTCCTACAATGAGCAGTTCTTC	CASSLGQGISYNEQFF
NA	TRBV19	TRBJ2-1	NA	TGTGCCAGTAGTATACTAACAGGGTTGGAGAGGAATGAGCAGTTCTTC	CASSILTGLERNEQFF
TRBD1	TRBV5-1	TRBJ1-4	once	TGCGCCAGCAGCTCTTCCGGGACAGGGGCAACTAATGAAAAACTGTTTTTT	CASSSSGTGATNEKLFF
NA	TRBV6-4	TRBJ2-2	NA	TGTGCCAGCAGTGAGGGCGACACCGGGGAGCTGTTTTTT	CASSEGDTGELFF
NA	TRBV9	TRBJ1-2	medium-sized	TGTGCCAGCAGCGCTAGCTTGACAGGCCCCTATGGCTACACCTTC	CASSASLTGPYGYTF
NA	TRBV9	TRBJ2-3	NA	TGTGCCAGCAGCCTCTGGGGGGTCAGCACAGATACGCAGTATTTT	CASSLWGVSTDTQYF